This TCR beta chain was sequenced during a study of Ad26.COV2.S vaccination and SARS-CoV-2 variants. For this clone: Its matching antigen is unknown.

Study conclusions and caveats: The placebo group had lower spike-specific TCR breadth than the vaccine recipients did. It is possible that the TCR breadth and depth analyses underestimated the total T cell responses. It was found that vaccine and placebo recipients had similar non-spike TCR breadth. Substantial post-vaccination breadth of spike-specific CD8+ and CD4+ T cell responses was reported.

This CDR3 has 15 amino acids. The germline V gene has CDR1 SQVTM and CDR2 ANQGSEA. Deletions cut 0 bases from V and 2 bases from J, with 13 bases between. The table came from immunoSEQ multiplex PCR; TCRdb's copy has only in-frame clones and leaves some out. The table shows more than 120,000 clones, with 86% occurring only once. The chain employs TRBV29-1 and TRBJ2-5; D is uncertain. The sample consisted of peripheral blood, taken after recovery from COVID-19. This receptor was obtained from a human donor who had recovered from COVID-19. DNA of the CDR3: TGCAGCGTTGAAGATCCCGGTATACAACAAGAGACCCAGTACTTC. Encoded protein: CSVEDPGIQQETQYF.